The source of this T cell receptor (beta chain) is a study of tumor-infiltrating lymphocytes in primary liver carcinoma. Study in general: Productive TCRbeta reads per sample were roughly 3.5 to 7.13 million, not differing by tissue.

Overall study results and limits: Tumors had a top-250-clone fraction that was significantly higher than blood (p = 0.039).

Co-extracting RNA and DNA was done with about 20-34 mg of unsorted bulk tissue as input. Samples were taken from five separate regions of every tumor. Worth noting for this clonotype: Its antigen is not identified. This may come from a read error, since a much larger clone is one base off.

From approximately 500 ng total RNA, TCR beta cDNA was generated with a primer in the constant region. Libraries for TCR beta were built through three nested multiplex PCR rounds, which together made up a slightly modified ARM-PCR procedure. TCRdb fed the multiplex PCR reads into MiXCR, producing one record per CDR3 protein. The table includes 90,000 to 100,000 distinct CDR3 sequences, 55% to 75% detected once. The sequenced sample was liver tumor tissue from sampling region 5. Subset denoted: tumor region T5, tumor centre. This receptor was obtained from a woman in her sixties with primary liver carcinoma and hepatitis B virus infection.

The DNA of the CDR3 is TGTGCCAGCAGTTTCTGGAGTAGCGGGGCCAAGGAGAATGAGCAGTTCTTC. Residues: CASSFWSSGAKENEQFF. The rearrangement joins TRBV28 to TRBJ2-1, with TRBD2 identical over 8 bases. Trimming at V came to 3 bases and at J to 7 bases, leaving 14 bases not matched to a gene. CDR1 is MDHEN and CDR2 is SYDVKM in the germline V gene. This CDR3 spans 17 amino acids.